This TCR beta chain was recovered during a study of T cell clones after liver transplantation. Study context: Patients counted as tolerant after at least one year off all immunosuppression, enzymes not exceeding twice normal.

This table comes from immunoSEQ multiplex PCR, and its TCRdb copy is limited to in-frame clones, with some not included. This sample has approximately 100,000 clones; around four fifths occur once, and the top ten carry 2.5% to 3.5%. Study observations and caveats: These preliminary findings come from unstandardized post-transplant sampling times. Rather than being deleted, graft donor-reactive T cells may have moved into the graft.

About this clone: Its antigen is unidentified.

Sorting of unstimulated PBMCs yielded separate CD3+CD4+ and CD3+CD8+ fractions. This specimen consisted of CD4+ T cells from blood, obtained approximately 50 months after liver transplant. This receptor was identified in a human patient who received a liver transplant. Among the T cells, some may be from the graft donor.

CDR3 region: CASGGATGNTEAFF. The DNA of the CDR3 is TGTGCTAGTGGGGGAGCGACAGGGAACACTGAAGCTTTCTTT. This sequence joins TRBV12-5 and TRBJ1-1; maybe TRBD1 (6 bases). Germline lookup yields CDR1 LGHNT and CDR2 FRNRAP. Trimming took off 6 bases at V and 1 base at J, with 12 bases between the two ends. The CDR3 contains 14 residues.